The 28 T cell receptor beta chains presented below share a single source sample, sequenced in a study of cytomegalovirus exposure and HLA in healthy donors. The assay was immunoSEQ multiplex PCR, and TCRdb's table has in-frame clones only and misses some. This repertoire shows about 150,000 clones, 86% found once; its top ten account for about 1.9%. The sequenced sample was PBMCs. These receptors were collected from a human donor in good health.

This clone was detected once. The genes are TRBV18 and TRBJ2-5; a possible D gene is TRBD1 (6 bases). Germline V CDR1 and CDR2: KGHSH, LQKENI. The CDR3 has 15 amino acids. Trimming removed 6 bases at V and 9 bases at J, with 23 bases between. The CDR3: CASSLTAGTPVSQYF. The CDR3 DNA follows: TGTGCCAGCTCCCTTACCGCCGGGACACCTGTGTCCCAGTACTTC.

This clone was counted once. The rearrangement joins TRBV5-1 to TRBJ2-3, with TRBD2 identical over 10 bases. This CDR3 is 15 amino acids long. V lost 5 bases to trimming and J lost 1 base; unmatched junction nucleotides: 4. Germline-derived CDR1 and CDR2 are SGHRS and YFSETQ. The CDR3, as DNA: TGCGCCAGCAGTCCTACTAGCGGGGGCACAGATACGCAGTATTTT. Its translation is CASSPTSGGTDTQYF.

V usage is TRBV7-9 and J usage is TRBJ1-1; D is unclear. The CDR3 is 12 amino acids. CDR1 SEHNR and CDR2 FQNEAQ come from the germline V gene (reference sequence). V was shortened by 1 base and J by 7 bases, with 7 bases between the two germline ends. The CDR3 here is CASSLDQDEAFF. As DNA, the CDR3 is TGTGCCAGCAGCTTAGACCAGGATGAAGCTTTCTTT. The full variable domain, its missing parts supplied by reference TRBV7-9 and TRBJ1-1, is DTGVSQNPRHKITKRGQNVTFRCDPISEHNRLYWYRQTLGQGPEFLTYFQNEAQLEKSRLLSDRFSAERPKGSFSTLEIQRTEQGDSAMYLCASSLDQDEAFFGQGTRLTVV.

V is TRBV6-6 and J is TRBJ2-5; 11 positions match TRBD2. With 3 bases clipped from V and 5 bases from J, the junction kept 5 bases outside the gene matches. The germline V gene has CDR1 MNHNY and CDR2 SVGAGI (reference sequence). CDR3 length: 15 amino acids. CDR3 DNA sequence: TGTGCCAGCAGTTATAGCGGGGGGGCTAGGGAGACCCAGTACTTC. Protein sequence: CASSYSGGARETQYF.

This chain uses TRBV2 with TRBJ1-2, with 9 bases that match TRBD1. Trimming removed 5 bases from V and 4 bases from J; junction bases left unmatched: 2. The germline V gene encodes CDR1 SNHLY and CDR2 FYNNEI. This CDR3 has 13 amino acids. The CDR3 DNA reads TGTGCCAGCAGTTTACAGGGGGCCTATGGCTACACCTTC. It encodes CASSLQGAYGYTF.

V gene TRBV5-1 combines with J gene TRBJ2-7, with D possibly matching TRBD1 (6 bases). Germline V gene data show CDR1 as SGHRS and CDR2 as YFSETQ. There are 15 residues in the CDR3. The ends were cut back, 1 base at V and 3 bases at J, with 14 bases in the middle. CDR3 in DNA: TGCGCCAGCAGCTTGTACAGGGAACTGCACTACGAGCAGTACTTC. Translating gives CASSLYRELHYEQYF.

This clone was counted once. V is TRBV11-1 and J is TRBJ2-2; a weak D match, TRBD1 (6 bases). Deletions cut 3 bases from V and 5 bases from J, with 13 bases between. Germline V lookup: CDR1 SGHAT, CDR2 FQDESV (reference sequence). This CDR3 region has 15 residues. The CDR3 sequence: CASSFKQGPTGELFF. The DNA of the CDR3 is TGTGCCAGCAGCTTTAAACAGGGCCCGACCGGGGAGCTGTTTTTT. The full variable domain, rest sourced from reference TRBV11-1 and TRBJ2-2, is EAEVAQSPRYKITEKSQAVAFWCDPISGHATLYWYRQILGQGPELLVQFQDESVVDDSQLPKDRFSAERLKGVDSTLKIQPAELGDSAMYLCASSFKQGPTGELFFGEGSRLTVL.

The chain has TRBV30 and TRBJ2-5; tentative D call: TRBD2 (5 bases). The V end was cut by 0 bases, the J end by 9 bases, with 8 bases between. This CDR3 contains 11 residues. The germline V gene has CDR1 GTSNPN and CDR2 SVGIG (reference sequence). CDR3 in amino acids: CAWSVLGPQYF. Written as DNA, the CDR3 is TGTGCCTGGAGTGTACTAGGGCCCCAGTACTTC.

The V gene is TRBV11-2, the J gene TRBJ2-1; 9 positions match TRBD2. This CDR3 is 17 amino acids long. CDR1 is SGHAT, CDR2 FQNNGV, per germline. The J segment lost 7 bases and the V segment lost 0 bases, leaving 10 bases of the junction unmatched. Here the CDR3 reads CASSLDPGLAGKNEQFF. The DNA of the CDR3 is TGTGCCAGCAGCTTAGATCCTGGGCTAGCGGGGAAGAATGAGCAGTTCTTC.

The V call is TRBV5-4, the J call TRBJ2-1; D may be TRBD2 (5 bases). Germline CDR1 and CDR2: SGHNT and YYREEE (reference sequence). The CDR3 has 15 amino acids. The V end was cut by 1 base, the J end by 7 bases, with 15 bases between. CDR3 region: CASSLLAARGNEQFF. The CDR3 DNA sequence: TGTGCCAGCAGCTTGTTGGCAGCCAGAGGGAATGAGCAGTTCTTC. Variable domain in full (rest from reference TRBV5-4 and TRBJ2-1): ETGVTQSPTHLIKTRGQQVTLRCSSQSGHNTVSWYQQALGQGPQFIFQYYREEENGRGNFPPRFSGLQFPNYSSELNVNALELDDSALYLCASSLLAARGNEQFFGPGTRLTVL.

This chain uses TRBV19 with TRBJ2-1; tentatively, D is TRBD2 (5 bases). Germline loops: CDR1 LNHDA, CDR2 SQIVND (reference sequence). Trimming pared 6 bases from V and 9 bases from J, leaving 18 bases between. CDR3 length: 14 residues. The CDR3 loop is CASSLQDLGGEQFF. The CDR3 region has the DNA TGTGCCAGTAGCCTCCAGGACTTGGGCGGTGAGCAGTTCTTC.

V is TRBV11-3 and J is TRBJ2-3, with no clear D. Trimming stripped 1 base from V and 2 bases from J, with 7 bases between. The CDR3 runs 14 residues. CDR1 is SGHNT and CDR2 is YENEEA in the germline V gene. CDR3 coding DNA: TGTGCCAGCAGCTTAGGAGGAAACACAGATACGCAGTATTTT. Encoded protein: CASSLGGNTDTQYF.

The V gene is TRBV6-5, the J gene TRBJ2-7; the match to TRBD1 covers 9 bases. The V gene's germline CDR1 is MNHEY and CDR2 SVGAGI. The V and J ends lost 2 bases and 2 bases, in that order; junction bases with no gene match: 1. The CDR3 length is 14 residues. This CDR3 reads CASSYRDRAYEQYF. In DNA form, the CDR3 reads TGTGCCAGCAGTTACCGGGACAGGGCCTACGAGCAGTACTTC.

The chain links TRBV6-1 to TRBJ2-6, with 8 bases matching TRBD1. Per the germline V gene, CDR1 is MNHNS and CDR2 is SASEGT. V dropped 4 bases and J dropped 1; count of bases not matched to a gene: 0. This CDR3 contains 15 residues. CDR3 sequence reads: CASSGQGSGANVLTF. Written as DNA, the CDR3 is TGTGCCAGCAGTGGACAGGGGTCTGGGGCCAACGTCCTGACTTTC.

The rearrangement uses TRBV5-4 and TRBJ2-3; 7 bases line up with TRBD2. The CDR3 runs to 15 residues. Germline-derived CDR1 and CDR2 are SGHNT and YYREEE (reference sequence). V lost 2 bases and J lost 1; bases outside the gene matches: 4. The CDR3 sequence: CASSLAGPRTDTQYF. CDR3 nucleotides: TGTGCCAGCAGCTTAGCGGGGCCCCGCACAGATACGCAGTATTTT.

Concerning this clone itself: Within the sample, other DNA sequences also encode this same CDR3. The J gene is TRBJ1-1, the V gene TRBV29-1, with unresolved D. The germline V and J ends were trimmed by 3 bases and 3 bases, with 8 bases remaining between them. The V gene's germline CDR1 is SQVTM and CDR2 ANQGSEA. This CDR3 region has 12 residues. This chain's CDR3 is CSVETGDTEAFF. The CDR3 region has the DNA TGCAGCGTTGAGACGGGTGACACTGAAGCTTTCTTT.

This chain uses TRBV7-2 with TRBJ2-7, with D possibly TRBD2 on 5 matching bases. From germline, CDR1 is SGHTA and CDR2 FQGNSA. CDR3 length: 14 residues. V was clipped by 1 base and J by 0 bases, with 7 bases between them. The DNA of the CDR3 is TGTGCCAGCAGCTTAGGAGGGATCTCCTACGAGCAGTACTTC. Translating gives CASSLGGISYEQYF.

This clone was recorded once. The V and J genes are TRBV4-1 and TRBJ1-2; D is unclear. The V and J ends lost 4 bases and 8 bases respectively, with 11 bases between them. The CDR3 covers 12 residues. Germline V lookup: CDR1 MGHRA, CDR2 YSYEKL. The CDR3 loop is CASSPTGAGYTF. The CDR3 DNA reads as TGCGCCAGCAGCCCTACGGGAGCGGGCTACACCTTC.

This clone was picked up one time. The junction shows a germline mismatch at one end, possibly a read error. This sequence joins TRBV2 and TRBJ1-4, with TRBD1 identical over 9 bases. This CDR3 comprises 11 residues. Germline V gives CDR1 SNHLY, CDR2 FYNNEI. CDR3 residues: CASSGGTGMVF. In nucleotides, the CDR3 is TGTGCCAGCAGCGGGGGGACAGGGATGGTTTTT.

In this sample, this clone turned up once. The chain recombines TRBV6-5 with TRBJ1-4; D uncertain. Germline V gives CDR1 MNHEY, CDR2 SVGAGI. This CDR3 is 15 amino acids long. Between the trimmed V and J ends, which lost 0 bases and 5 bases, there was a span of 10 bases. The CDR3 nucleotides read TGTGCCAGCAGTTACTCTGGTGGCCCCAATGAAAAACTGTTTTTT. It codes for CASSYSGGPNEKLFF.

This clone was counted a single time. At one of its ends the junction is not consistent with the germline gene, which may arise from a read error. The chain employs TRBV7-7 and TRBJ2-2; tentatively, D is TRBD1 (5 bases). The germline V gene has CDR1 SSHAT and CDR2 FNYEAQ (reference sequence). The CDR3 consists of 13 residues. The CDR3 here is CASSNQGRGELFF. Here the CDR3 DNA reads TGTGCTAGCAGCAACCAGGGCAGGGGGGAGCTGTTTTTT. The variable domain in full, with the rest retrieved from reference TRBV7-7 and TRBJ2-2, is GAGVSQSPRYKVTKRGQDVTLRCDPISSHATLYWYQQALGQGPEFLTYFNYEAQPDKSGLPSDRFSAERPEGSISTLTIQRTEQRDSAMYRCASSNQGRGELFFGEGSRLTVL.

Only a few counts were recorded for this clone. The CDR3 sequence is CASSLPGTEAFF. CDR3 coding DNA: TGTGCCAGCAGTTTACCGGGCACTGAAGCTTTCTTT. The chain links TRBV27 to TRBJ1-1; D unresolved. CDR3 size: 12 residues. The germline V gene has CDR1 MNHEY and CDR2 SMNVEV (reference sequence). Trimming pared 2 bases from V and 4 bases from J, leaving 5 bases between.

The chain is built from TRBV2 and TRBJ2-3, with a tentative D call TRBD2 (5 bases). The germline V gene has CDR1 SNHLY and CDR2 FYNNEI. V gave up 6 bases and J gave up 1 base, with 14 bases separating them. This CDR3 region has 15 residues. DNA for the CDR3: TGTGCCAGCAGGGGAGCTGTCTCGGGCACAGATACGCAGTATTTT. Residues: CASRGAVSGTDTQYF.

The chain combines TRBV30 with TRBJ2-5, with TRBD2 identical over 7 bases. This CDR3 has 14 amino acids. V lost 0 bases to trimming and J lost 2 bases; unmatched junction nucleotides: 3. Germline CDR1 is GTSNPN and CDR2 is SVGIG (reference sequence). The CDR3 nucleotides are TGTGCCTGGAGTGTAGGAGCGGGGCAAGAGACCCAGTACTTC. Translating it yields CAWSVGAGQETQYF.

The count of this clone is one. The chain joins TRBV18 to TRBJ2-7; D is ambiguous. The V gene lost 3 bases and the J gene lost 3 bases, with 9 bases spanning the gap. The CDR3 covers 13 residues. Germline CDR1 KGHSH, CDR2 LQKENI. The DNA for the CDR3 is TGTGCCAGCTCACCCGCAGGCTTCTACGAGCAGTACTTC. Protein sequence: CASSPAGFYEQYF.

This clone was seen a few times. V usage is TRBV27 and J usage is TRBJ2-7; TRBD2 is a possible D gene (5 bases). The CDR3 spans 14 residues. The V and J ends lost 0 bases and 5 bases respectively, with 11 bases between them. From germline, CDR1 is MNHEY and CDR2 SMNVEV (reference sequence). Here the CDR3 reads CASSLSVRGNEQYF. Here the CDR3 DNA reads TGTGCCAGCAGTTTATCGGTACGGGGAAACGAGCAGTACTTC.

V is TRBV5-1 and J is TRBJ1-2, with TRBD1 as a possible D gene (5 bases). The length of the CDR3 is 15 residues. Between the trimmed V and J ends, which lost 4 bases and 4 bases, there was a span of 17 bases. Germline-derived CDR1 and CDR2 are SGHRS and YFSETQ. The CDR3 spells CASSPGLLDTYGYTF. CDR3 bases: TGCGCCAGCAGCCCGGGACTTTTAGATACCTATGGCTACACCTTC.

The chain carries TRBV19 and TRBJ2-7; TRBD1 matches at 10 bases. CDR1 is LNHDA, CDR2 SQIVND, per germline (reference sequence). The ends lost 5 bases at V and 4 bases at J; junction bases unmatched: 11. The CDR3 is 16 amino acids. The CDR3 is CASSSIEGQGSYEQYF. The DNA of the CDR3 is TGTGCCAGTAGTTCCATTGAGGGACAGGGGTCGTACGAGCAGTACTTC.